This T cell receptor (beta chain) was sequenced during a study of cytomegalovirus exposure and HLA in healthy donors. Profiling relied on immunoSEQ multiplex PCR, and the TCRdb table lists in-frame clones only, not all of them. The sample includes about 98,000 clones, about 90% of them seen just once. Material: PBMCs. This receptor was identified in a man between 18 and 29 years old in good health and CMV-seropositive.

The CDR3 DNA reads TGCGCCAGCAGTGAGTCCGTGGCAGGGTCCAATGGCTACACCTTC. It specifies CASSESVAGSNGYTF. The chain joins TRBV10-2 to TRBJ1-2; the D gene is possibly TRBD1 (5 bases). There are 15 residues in the CDR3. The V gene lost 0 bases and the J gene lost 6 bases, with 14 bases spanning the gap. Germline V gives CDR1 WSHSY, CDR2 SAAADI.